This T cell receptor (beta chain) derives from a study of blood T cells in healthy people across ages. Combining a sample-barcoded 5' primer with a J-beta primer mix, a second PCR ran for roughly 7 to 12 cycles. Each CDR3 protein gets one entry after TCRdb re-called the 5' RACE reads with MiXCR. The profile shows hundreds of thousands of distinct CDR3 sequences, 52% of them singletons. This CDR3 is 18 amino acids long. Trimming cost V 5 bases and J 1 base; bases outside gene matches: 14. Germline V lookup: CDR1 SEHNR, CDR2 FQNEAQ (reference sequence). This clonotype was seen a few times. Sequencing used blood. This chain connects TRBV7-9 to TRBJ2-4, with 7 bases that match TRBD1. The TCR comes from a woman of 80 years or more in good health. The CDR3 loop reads CASSPDRQGVFAKNIQYF. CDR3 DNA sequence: TGTGCCAGCAGCCCCGACCGCCAGGGGGTTTTTGCCAAAAACATTCAGTACTTC. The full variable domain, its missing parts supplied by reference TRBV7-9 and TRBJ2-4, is DTGVSQNPRHKITKRGQNVTFRCDPISEHNRLYWYRQTLGQGPEFLTYFQNEAQLEKSRLLSDRFSAERPKGSFSTLEIQRTEQGDSAMYLCASSPDRQGVFAKNIQYFGAGTRLSVL.